These T cell receptor beta chains were read from a single sample in a study of T cell responses to AZD1222 COVID-19 vaccine. The assay was immunoSEQ multiplex PCR, and TCRdb's table has in-frame clones only and misses some. The sample includes 170,000 or so clones, 85% to 95% of them seen just once. The starting material was peripheral blood, obtained on day 0 of AZD1222 vaccination. The receptors stem from an adult in good health. Each CDR3 is given with its conserved first and last residue. The D gene is left open where the match is weak. Rows give clone size only sometimes, using once, few, many, or a class for an expanded clone.

clone size	J gene	D gene	V gene	CDR3 DNA	CDR3 protein
-	TRBJ2-7	-	TRBV28	TGTGCCAGCAGTTTTGGACGGGCCTACGAGCAGTACTTC	CASSFGRAYEQYF
-	TRBJ1-1	-	TRBV19	TGTGCCAGTAGTATGATTTCAGGGGACTTAAGGAACACTGAAGCTTTCTTT	CASSMISGDLRNTEAFF
-	TRBJ2-5	TRBD1	TRBV5-1	TGCGCCAGCAGCCCCAGGGACAGTTGGTACCAAGAGACCCAGTACTTC	CASSPRDSWYQETQYF
-	TRBJ1-5	TRBD1	TRBV2	TGTGCCAGCAGTGATGAGACAGGGGCTGGTCAGCCCCAGCATTTT	CASSDETGAGQPQHF
-	TRBJ1-4	-	TRBV3-1/TRBV3-2	TGTGCCAGCAGCGCCGGAGGGGGATATGAAAAACTGTTTTTT	CASSAGGGYEKLFF
-	TRBJ1-2	-	TRBV30	TGTGCTAAGCGGGGGGCGCGTCGATATGGCTACACCTTC	CAKRGARRYGYTF
-	TRBJ2-7	-	TRBV11-2	TGTGCCAGCAGCTTTTGGCGGAACCCCTCCGAGCAGTACTTC	CASSFWRNPSEQYF
-	TRBJ1-2	-	TRBV27	TGTGCCAGCAGTTCCGGGATTGAAGGTGGAGGCTACACCTTC	CASSSGIEGGGYTF
-	TRBJ1-5	-	TRBV6-5	TGTGCCAGCTCCGGCAGGGAGGATCAGCCCCAGCATTTT	CASSGREDQPQHF
-	TRBJ1-1	-	TRBV24-1	TGTGCCACCAGTCAAGGGGGTTTGGGCGTCGCTTTCTTT	CATSQGGLGVAFF
-	TRBJ1-2	TRBD1	TRBV18	TGTGCCAGCTCACTATCAGGGGGAGAATATGGCTACACCTTC	CASSLSGGEYGYTF
-	TRBJ2-5	TRBD2	TRBV5-6	TGTGCCAGCAGCCCTAAAGACCGACTAGCGGGGGGGCTAGAGACCCAGTACTTC	CASSPKDRLAGGLETQYF
-	TRBJ1-5	TRBD1	TRBV2	TGTGCCAGCAGAAAAGAGGGACAGCCCAATCAGCCCCAGCATTTT	CASRKEGQPNQPQHF
once	TRBJ1-2	-	TRBV5-1	TGCGCCAGCAGTGAACAGGGAATAGTTGTCTACACCTTC	CASSEQGIVVYTF
-	TRBJ2-5	TRBD2	TRBV2	TGTGCCAGCAGCCGCAGACTAGCTGAAGAGACCCAGTACTTC	CASSRRLAEETQYF
-	TRBJ2-3	TRBD2	TRBV7-9	TGTGCCAGCAGCGGGACTAGCGGAATGGGAGATACGCAGTATTTT	CASSGTSGMGDTQYF
-	TRBJ1-1	-	TRBV3-1/TRBV3-2	TGTGCCAGCAGCCTTAGAGTGAGGGCGGGGGGGACTGAAGCTTTCTTT	CASSLRVRAGGTEAFF
-	TRBJ2-3	-	TRBV6-1	TGTGCCAGCAGTGAGGGGGGTCAAGATACGCAGTATTTT	CASSEGGQDTQYF
-	TRBJ1-3	-	TRBV5-1	TGCGCCAGCAGCTTCTATACGGGGCTATCCTCTGGAAACACCATATATTTT	CASSFYTGLSSGNTIYF
-	TRBJ1-4	-	TRBV29-1	TGCAGCGTTGAAGACAGGGGAGGGAGGGAAAAACTGTTTTTT	CSVEDRGGREKLFF
-	TRBJ1-5	TRBD1	TRBV10-1	TGCGCCAGCAGTTCGGGACAGCCTAATCAGCCCCAGCATTTT	CASSSGQPNQPQHF
-	TRBJ2-5	-	TRBV4-1	TGCGCCAGCAGCCAATCGGGGGACGAGGGGACCCAGTACTTC	CASSQSGDEGTQYF
-	TRBJ2-2	-	TRBV6-1	TGTGCCAGCAGTGAAAGGGACACCGGGGAGCTGTTTTTT	CASSERDTGELFF
-	TRBJ1-1	-	TRBV10-2	TGCGCCAGCAGAGGGGGAACTGAAGCTTTCTTT	CASRGGTEAFF
-	TRBJ1-1	-	TRBV24-1	TGTGCCACCAGGACAGGAGCCCACACTGAAGCTTTCTTT	CATRTGAHTEAFF
-	TRBJ2-7	-	TRBV4-2	TGTGCCAGCAGCCAAGTCGGCAAGTCCTACGAGCAGTACTTC	CASSQVGKSYEQYF
-	TRBJ1-2	-	TRBV7-2	TGTGCCAGCAGCTTATACAAAGGGGGGGCCTATGGCTACACCTTC	CASSLYKGGAYGYTF
-	TRBJ1-2	TRBD1	TRBV6-5	TGTGCCAGCAGACGGACAGGGGTGAGCGGCTACACCTTC	CASRRTGVSGYTF
-	TRBJ2-5	TRBD2	TRBV28	TGTGCCAGCAGTCTCAACGCTGCAGCGGGGGGGGGTGAGACCCAGTACTTC	CASSLNAAAGGGETQYF
-	TRBJ1-2	-	TRBV2	TGTGCCAGCAACCCTAGTATGAATAGTGGCTACACCTTC	CASNPSMNSGYTF
-	TRBJ1-5	-	TRBV12-3/TRBV12-4	TGTGCCAGCAGTCCAGGACTTGAACAGCCCCAGCATTTT	CASSPGLEQPQHF
once	TRBJ2-1	TRBD1	TRBV18	TGTGCCAGCTCACCCGACAGGGGGCGGAATGAGCAGTTCTTC	CASSPDRGRNEQFF
-	TRBJ1-3	-	TRBV4-1	TGCGCCAGCAGCCGATCTTCTGGAAACACCATATATTTT	CASSRSSGNTIYF
-	TRBJ2-1	-	TRBV7-8	TGTGCCAGCAGCTTAGGTACAGGTACCCCACTGTGGTATGAGCAGTTCTTC	CASSLGTGTPLWYEQFF
-	TRBJ2-1	TRBD1	TRBV11-2	TGTGCCAGCAGCTTAGGCCCAGGGGGCTCCTACAATGAGCAGTTCTTC	CASSLGPGGSYNEQFF
-	TRBJ2-1	TRBD2	TRBV19	TGTGCCAGTAGTATCCCAGTTAGCGGGGGGAGCAATGAGCAGTTCTTC	CASSIPVSGGSNEQFF
-	TRBJ2-3	-	TRBV5-4	TGTGCCAGCAGCTCGAGGGAGGGCACAGATACGCAGTATTTT	CASSSREGTDTQYF
-	TRBJ1-4	-	TRBV2	TGTGCCAGCAGGGGCGGACAGTATGATGAAAAACTGTTTTTT	CASRGGQYDEKLFF
-	TRBJ2-1	-	TRBV10-3	TGTGCCATCAAGGACATCGAGGGGGTCTCCTACAATGAGCAGTTCTTC	CAIKDIEGVSYNEQFF
-	TRBJ2-3	-	TRBV29-1	TGCAGCGTTGAAGACATGGACAGAATCAGCACAGATACGCAGTATTTT	CSVEDMDRISTDTQYF
-	TRBJ1-3	-	TRBV9	TGTGCCAGCAGCGCCCGCGGTACGGGCTCTGGAAACACCATATATTTT	CASSARGTGSGNTIYF
-	TRBJ1-5	-	TRBV30	TGTGCCTGGAGTGAGGGCAGTTTTAGTCAGCCCCAGCATTTT	CAWSEGSFSQPQHF
-	TRBJ2-5	TRBD1	TRBV30	TGTACCTGGAGCGGGACAGGGCTTGGGGAGACCCAGTACTTC	CTWSGTGLGETQYF
-	TRBJ1-2	-	TRBV18	TGTGCCAGCTCACCACGGGAGGAGGATGGCTACACCTTC	CASSPREEDGYTF
-	TRBJ2-7	-	TRBV2	TGTGCCAGCAGTGATAGACGGTTCTACGAGCAGTACTTC	CASSDRRFYEQYF
-	TRBJ1-4	TRBD1	TRBV3-1/TRBV3-2	TGTGCCAGCAGCCATACAGGGGCCTTGGTCGGAAAACTGTTTTTT	CASSHTGALVGKLFF
-	TRBJ1-2	-	TRBV6-4	TGTGCCAGCAGTGACGGAAGGGAAGAAAGTTACACCTTC	CASSDGREESYTF
-	TRBJ2-5	-	TRBV2	TGTGCCAGCAGTGGCGGAATTCAAGAGACCCAGTACTTC	CASSGGIQETQYF